The next 16 T cell receptor beta chains were all read from a single sample in a study of blood T cell repertoires in COVID-19. Here immunoSEQ multiplex PCR was the method, and the copy in TCRdb shows in-frame clones only, minus some. Of about 430,000 clones listed, 70% to 90% are singletons. Sample: peripheral blood. The receptors come from a man aged 18 to 35 with COVID-19, enrolled during active disease.

The genes are TRBV5-1 and TRBJ2-5, with unresolved D. Deletions cut 0 bases from V and 5 bases from J, with 14 bases between. Germline loops: CDR1 SGHRS, CDR2 YFSETQ. The CDR3 totals 15 residues. In DNA form, the CDR3 reads TGCGCCAGCAGCTTGGGCAGGTCACCCCCGGAGACCCAGTACTTC. Amino acid sequence: CASSLGRSPPETQYF. The entire variable domain, with the rest obtained from reference TRBV5-1 and TRBJ2-5, is as follows: KAGVTQTPRYLIKTRGQQVTLSCSPISGHRSVSWYQQTPGQGLQFLFEYFSETQRNKGNFPGRFSGRQFSNSRSEMNVSTLELGDSALYLCASSLGRSPPETQYFGPGTRLLVL.

The chain uses TRBV5-6 and TRBJ2-1; 8 bases are a match to TRBD2. The CDR3 runs 15 residues. The germline CDR1 and CDR2 sequences are SGHDT and YYEEEE. V trimming: 2 bases; J trimming: 9 bases; junction bases outside the gene matches: 10. The CDR3 sequence is CASSLAGVQFGEQFF. For the CDR3, the DNA is TGTGCCAGCAGCTTAGCGGGAGTACAATTCGGTGAGCAGTTCTTC.

The CDR3 spells CASSLDPGQETQYF. CDR3 sequence (DNA): TGTGCCAGCAGCTTAGATCCGGGGCAAGAGACCCAGTACTTC. J is TRBJ2-5 and V is TRBV7-2; maybe TRBD2 (5 bases). The germline CDR1 and CDR2 sequences are SGHTA and FQGNSA. The CDR3 sequence is 14 residues long. Trimming left V 1 base short and J 2 bases short, with 8 bases between. Using reference TRBV7-2 and TRBJ2-5 for the parts outside the CDR3, the full variable domain is GAGVSQSPSNKVTEKGKDVELRCDPISGHTALYWYRQSLGQGLEFLIYFQGNSAPDKSGLPSDRFSAERTGGSVSTLTIQRTQQEDSAVYLCASSLDPGQETQYFGPGTRLLVL.

V gene TRBV5-5 combines with J gene TRBJ2-3, with a weak D call TRBD2 (5 bases). Germline assignment: CDR1 SGHKS and CDR2 YYEKEE (reference sequence). The CDR3 loop spans 15 amino acids. Trimming took off 1 base at V and 1 base at J, with 10 bases between the two ends. CDR3 sequence (DNA): TGTGCCAGCAGCTTGTCCCTAGCAGGCACAGATACGCAGTATTTT. Its translation is CASSLSLAGTDTQYF.

This clone has only one observation. V gene TRBV6-6 combines with J gene TRBJ2-7; 7 bases align to TRBD2. CDR3 length: 14 residues. The V gene end was trimmed by 6 bases and the J gene end by 3 bases; junction bases not matched to a gene: 8. Germline V gene lookup returns CDR1 MNHNY and CDR2 SVGAGI (reference sequence). CDR3 amino acids: CASRDPGLYYEQYF. CDR3 nucleotides: TGTGCCAGCAGAGACCCGGGACTATACTACGAGCAGTACTTC.

The chain joins TRBV29-1 to TRBJ2-7; 11 positions agree with TRBD1. The CDR3 covers 14 residues. Germline-derived CDR1 and CDR2 are SQVTM and ANQGSEA. Trimming cost V 4 bases and J 3 bases; bases outside gene matches: 5. CDR3 DNA sequence: TGCAGCGTTGTCTACGGGACAGGGGGCTACGAGCAGTACTTC. It is translated as CSVVYGTGGYEQYF.

The rearrangement links TRBV6-5 to TRBJ2-3; tentatively, D is TRBD2 (5 bases). Trimming shortened V by 4 bases and J by 10 bases, and 9 bases separated the two germline ends. CDR3 length equals 11 residues. Looked up from germline, CDR1 is MNHEY and CDR2 is SVGAGI. The CDR3 loop reads CASSFLGAQYF. CDR3 nucleotide sequence: TGTGCCAGCAGTTTTTTGGGAGCGCAGTATTTT.

The rearrangement links TRBV7-9 to TRBJ2-7; D not certain. This CDR3 spans 13 amino acids. V was cut by 1 base and J by 4 bases, with 8 bases left in between. Germline V CDR1 and CDR2: SEHNR, FQNEAQ (reference sequence). The CDR3 bases are TGTGCCAGCAGCTTAGATTTCGGGTACGAGCAGTACTTC. The encoded protein is CASSLDFGYEQYF.

This clone was counted a single time. The chain combines TRBV19 with TRBJ2-1; 8 bases fit TRBD2. The CDR3 covers 15 residues. CDR1 and CDR2 from the germline V gene are LNHDA and SQIVND (reference sequence). Germline trimming cut 7 bases from V and 5 bases from J; bases unmatched to any gene: 10. CDR3 DNA: TGTGCCAGTAAGTGGGTAGCGGGGCCCCACAATGAGCAGTTCTTC. Its translation: CASKWVAGPHNEQFF.

The V call is TRBV15, the J call TRBJ2-7; 8 bases line up with TRBD2. CDR3 length: 14 amino acids. With 1 base clipped from V and 7 bases from J, the junction kept 6 bases outside the gene matches. CDR1 is LNHNV, CDR2 YYDKDF, per germline (reference sequence). The CDR3 region is CATSRAVAGREQYF. The CDR3 DNA reads as TGTGCCACCAGCAGAGCTGTAGCGGGACGAGAGCAGTACTTC.

The J gene is TRBJ2-5, the V gene TRBV6-2 or TRBV6-3, with a tentative D call TRBD2 (7 bases). This CDR3 contains 14 residues. Germline V gene data show CDR1 as MNHEY and CDR2 as SVGEGT. V was cut by 6 bases and J by 5 bases, with 16 bases left in between. The CDR3 DNA follows: TGTGCCAGCAGCTCTGCGGGGGCAAGGGAGACCCAGTACTTC. This translates into CASSSAGARETQYF.

The chain employs TRBV6-5 and TRBJ2-1, with TRBD2 identical over 10 bases. The ends lost 6 bases at V and 7 bases at J; junction bases unmatched: 9. The CDR3 runs to 15 residues. Germline V gene sequence: CDR1 MNHEY, CDR2 SVGAGI. The CDR3 is CASRVAGGLGNEQFF. The CDR3 DNA reads as TGTGCCAGCAGAGTAGCGGGAGGCCTCGGGAATGAGCAGTTCTTC.

The chain is built from TRBV30 and TRBJ2-5; D possibly corresponds to TRBD1 (6 bases). The CDR3 runs 13 residues. Germline V gene data show CDR1 as GTSNPN and CDR2 as SVGIG (reference sequence). Between the trimmed V and J ends, which lost 2 bases and 4 bases, there was a span of 11 bases. CDR3 in amino acids: CAWSPTGPETQYF. The CDR3 DNA reads as TGTGCCTGGAGTCCTACAGGGCCAGAGACCCAGTACTTC.

V gene TRBV6-1 combines with J gene TRBJ2-7; 9 nucleotides agree with TRBD1. This CDR3 region has 15 residues. CDR1 and CDR2 (germline): MNHNS, SASEGT. V lost 1 base, J lost 3 bases, and 4 bases stayed unmatched. The CDR3 DNA reads TGTGCCAGCAGTGAAGTGGGACAGGGAGACTACGAGCAGTACTTC. It is translated as CASSEVGQGDYEQYF.

The V and J genes are TRBV5-1 and TRBJ2-6; D is perhaps TRBD1 (6 bases). CDR3 length equals 18 residues. Germline loops: CDR1 SGHRS, CDR2 YFSETQ. Trimming cost V 1 base and J 0 bases, with 14 bases left between them. CDR3 sequence: CASSLSPGDLSGANVLTF. In DNA, the CDR3 is TGCGCCAGCAGCTTGTCTCCAGGGGACCTCTCTGGGGCCAACGTCCTGACTTTC.

This chain joins TRBV5-4 and TRBJ2-1; TRBD2 is a possible D gene (6 bases). This CDR3 is built from 14 residues. Trimming took off 2 bases at V and 3 bases at J, with 9 bases between the two ends. Per the germline V gene, CDR1 is SGHNT and CDR2 is YYREEE (reference sequence). The CDR3 spells CASSFGSGYNEQFF. CDR3 nucleotides: TGTGCCAGCAGCTTTGGTAGCGGCTACAATGAGCAGTTCTTC.